A selection of T cell receptor beta chains follows, all from one sample in a study of circulating and synovial CD4+ cells in juvenile arthritis. TCRdb's table, derived via immunoSEQ multiplex PCR, lists solely in-frame clones and lacks some. The sample records tens of thousands of clones, 93% being singletons. The specimen sequenced was CD4+ T cells from blood. These receptors were collected from a human donor with juvenile idiopathic arthritis. The CDR3 runs from the conserved cysteine through the conserved F or W. The D gene is left open where the match is weak. Only part of the rows carry a size: once, few, many, or a class if the clone is expanded.

size,D,V,J,DNA,CDR3
NA,TRBD1,TRBV25-1,TRBJ1-5,TGTGCCAGCAGTGACCCGGGACAGGGGGATCAGCCCCAGCATTTT,CASSDPGQGDQPQHF
NA,TRBD2,TRBV5-1,TRBJ2-5,TGCGCCAGCAGCTTGGAGGGCGGGAGGAGGAGTAGGGAGTTCCAAGAGACCCAGCACTTC,CASSLEGGRRSREFQETQHF
NA,TRBD2,TRBV7-2,TRBJ2-1,TGTGCCAGCAGCTTCTACTCAAGCGGGAGGGCCGGCAATGAGCAGTTCTTC,CASSFYSSGRAGNEQFF
NA,TRBD2,TRBV19,TRBJ2-3,TGTGCCAGTAGTATTGGGACTAGCGGGAGAACAGATACGCAGTATTTT,CASSIGTSGRTDTQYF
NA,NA,TRBV6-1,TRBJ2-1,TGTGCCAGCAGGACAGTCAATGAGCAGTTCTTC,CASRTVNEQFF
NA,TRBD2,TRBV5-1,TRBJ2-1,TGCGCCAGCAGCTTATTGGTTAGCGGGAGTTATAGTGAGCAGTTCTTC,CASSLLVSGSYSEQFF
few,NA,TRBV28,TRBJ2-6,TGTGCCAGCAGTTTAATATACTCTGGGGCCAACGTCCTGACTTTC,CASSLIYSGANVLTF
once,TRBD2,TRBV25-1,TRBJ2-1,TGTGCCAGCAGTGAATTCGGGACTAGCCCCAATAATGAGCAGTTCTTC,CASSEFGTSPNNEQFF
NA,TRBD2,TRBV7-6,TRBJ2-1,TGTGCCAGCAGCTTAGGGCGGGGGGCATACAATGAGCAGTTCTTC,CASSLGRGAYNEQFF
once,NA,TRBV18,TRBJ2-5,TGTGCCAGCTCACCACCCACCGGGGGTGGGGAGACCCAGTACTTC,CASSPPTGGGETQYF
NA,TRBD2,TRBV5-6,TRBJ2-7,TGTGCCAGCAGCGCAGGGACTAGCGGGAGGTACGAGCAGTACTTC,CASSAGTSGRYEQYF
NA,NA,TRBV30,TRBJ1-5,TGTGCCTGCAGGCCCCTTGGGTTTGGTGATCAGCCCCAGCATTTT,CACRPLGFGDQPQHF
NA,NA,TRBV28,TRBJ1-3,TGTGCCAGCAGTTTCGTGGCAGGCTCTGGAAACACCATATATTTT,CASSFVAGSGNTIYF
NA,TRBD1,TRBV5-1,TRBJ2-7,TGCGCCAGCAGCTTTACCCTGGGACAGGGCGGGGACGAGCAGTACTTC,CASSFTLGQGGDEQYF
NA,NA,TRBV27,TRBJ2-7,TGTGCCAGCACGCCGACTAGAATAATTCGGGCCAGGAGGGGATCCTACGAGCAGTACTTC,CASTPTRIIRARRGSYEQYF
NA,TRBD2,TRBV30,TRBJ2-5,TGTGCCTGGACAGGGAGGCGGGAGTGGAAAGAAGAGACCCAGTACTTC,CAWTGRREWKEETQYF
NA,NA,TRBV29-1,TRBJ2-1,TGCAGCGTTGAATTCTGGGCCTTGGGCTCCTACAATGAGCAGTTCTTC,CSVEFWALGSYNEQFF
NA,NA,TRBV28,TRBJ2-7,TGTGCCAGCAGTTCCCAGGGCGGGGAACAGTCCTACGAGCAGTACTTC,CASSSQGGEQSYEQYF
NA,NA,TRBV11-2,TRBJ2-7,TGTGCCAGCAGCTCCCTAACGGGGGTTTCCATCTACGAGCAGTACTTC,CASSSLTGVSIYEQYF
NA,TRBD1,TRBV19,TRBJ1-4,TGTGCCAGTAGTTCACAGGGGCCAACTAATGAAAAACTGTTTTTT,CASSSQGPTNEKLFF
NA,NA,TRBV4-1,TRBJ2-5,TGCGCCAGCAGCCAAGCGGGGGACCATAAGCGGGAGACCCAGTACTTC,CASSQAGDHKRETQYF
NA,NA,TRBV5-1,TRBJ2-3,TGCGCCAGCGGTGTGGGGGGAGTAAGCACAGATACGCAGTATTTT,CASGVGGVSTDTQYF
once,TRBD1,TRBV18,TRBJ2-5,TGTGCCAGCTCATCCCGGGACAGGGTCGAGACCCAGTACTTC,CASSSRDRVETQYF
once,TRBD2,TRBV11-3,TRBJ2-2,TGTGCCAGCAGCTGGACTAGCGGGAGGGACCCCGGGGAGCTGTTTTTT,CASSWTSGRDPGELFF
NA,TRBD1,TRBV7-8,TRBJ1-6,TGTGCCAGCAGCTTCGACAGGGCGGATTCCAATTCACCCCTCCACTTT,CASSFDRADSNSPLHF
NA,TRBD1,TRBV29-1,TRBJ2-7,TGCAGCGTTAGACAGGGGGGGATGGAGCAGTACTTC,CSVRQGGMEQYF
NA,NA,TRBV19,TRBJ1-2,TGTGCCAGTAGTATCGGGGGGCCCTATGGCTACACCTTC,CASSIGGPYGYTF
NA,TRBD1,TRBV11-2,TRBJ1-1,TGTGCCAGCAGCTCCTTCAGGGGGATTAACACTGAAGCTTTCTTT,CASSSFRGINTEAFF
NA,TRBD1,TRBV4-1,TRBJ1-3,TGCGCCAGCAGCCAATCGGACAGGGGAATCTCTGGAAACACCATATATTTT,CASSQSDRGISGNTIYF
NA,NA,TRBV9,TRBJ2-1,TGTGCCAGCAGCGTAGAGATGAGCGGCAATGAGCAGTTCTTC,CASSVEMSGNEQFF
once,NA,TRBV2,TRBJ2-1,TGTGCCAGCAGCCGCCTCGCGGGACCCTACAATGAGCAGTTCTTC,CASSRLAGPYNEQFF
NA,TRBD1,TRBV28,TRBJ1-2,TGTGCCAGCAGTCCGGGACAGGGCCACTATGGCTACACCTTC,CASSPGQGHYGYTF
NA,TRBD2,TRBV7-8,TRBJ2-1,TGTGCCAGCAGTCGGACTAGCGGGGGGCATGAGCAGTTCTTC,CASSRTSGGHEQFF